One sample yielded the 2 T cell receptor beta chains listed below, sequenced in a study of cytotoxic CD8 clonotypes in ibrutinib-treated CLL. Clones were sequenced by immunoSEQ multiplex PCR, and TCRdb holds only the in-frame ones, with some missing. The sample carries some 25,000 clones, roughly two thirds recorded once. The sample consisted of PBMCs, taken at disease progression, from a patient treated with ibrutinib. The receptors derive from a human donor with chronic lymphocytic leukemia.

This clone came up a few times. The rearrangement joins TRBV6-4 to TRBJ1-2; D uncertain. Germline V gene sequence: CDR1 MRHNA, CDR2 SNTAGT. CDR3 length: 13 residues. V lost 2 bases and J lost 7, with 11 bases in between. The CDR3 sequence: CASSDEVTVGYTF. CDR3 sequence (DNA): TGTGCCAGCAGTGACGAAGTAACAGTTGGCTACACCTTC.

Concerning this clone itself: The junction departs from the called germline gene at one end, perhaps through a read error. V gene TRBV28 combines with J gene TRBJ1-6, with D maybe TRBD1 (6 bases). The CDR3 is 13 amino acids. Germline-derived CDR1 and CDR2 are MDHEN and SYDVKM. CDR3 sequence (DNA): TGTGCCAGCAGTTTAGGCGGCACAGGGCGCCTCGGGTTT. Its translation: CASSLGGTGRLGF.